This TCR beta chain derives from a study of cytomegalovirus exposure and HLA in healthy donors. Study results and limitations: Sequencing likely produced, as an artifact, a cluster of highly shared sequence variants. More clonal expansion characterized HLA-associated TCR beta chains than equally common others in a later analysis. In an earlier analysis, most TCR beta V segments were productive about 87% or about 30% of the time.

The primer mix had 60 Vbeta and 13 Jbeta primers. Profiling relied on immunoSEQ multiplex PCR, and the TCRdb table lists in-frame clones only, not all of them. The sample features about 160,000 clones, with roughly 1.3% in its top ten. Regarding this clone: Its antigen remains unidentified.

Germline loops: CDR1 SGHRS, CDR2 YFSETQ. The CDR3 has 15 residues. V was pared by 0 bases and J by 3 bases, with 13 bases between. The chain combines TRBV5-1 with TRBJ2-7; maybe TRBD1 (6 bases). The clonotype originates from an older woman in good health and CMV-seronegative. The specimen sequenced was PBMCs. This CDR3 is CASSLEGQINYEQYF. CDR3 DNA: TGCGCCAGCAGCTTGGAAGGACAGATTAACTACGAGCAGTACTTC.